Sequencing of this TCR beta chain was carried out in a study of glioma-infiltrating T cells. Broader study findings: Tissue-blood divergence was below expectation in non-neoplastic patients, above in gliomas. Very few CDR3 sequences were shared between tissue and blood.

Amplification of TCR alpha and beta CDR3 regions from RNA used iRepertoire nested multiplex PCR. Tissue mRNA or PBMC total RNA, roughly 90-400 ng, went into one-step reverse transcription and amplification. TCRdb reanalysed the multiplex PCR reads using MiXCR and keeps one entry per CDR3 protein. The table records some 130,000 distinct CDR3 sequences, roughly a quarter of them present only once. With regard to this clonotype: Its specificity is unknown.

The CDR3 is made up of 14 amino acids. The V and J ends lost 5 bases and 4 bases, in that order; junction bases with no gene match: 6. This receptor was obtained from a human donor with low-grade glioma or glioblastoma, undergoing nonglioma brain surgery, or in good health (not recorded which). This rearrangement joins TRBV12-3 or TRBV12-4 to TRBJ1-2, with TRBD1 identical over 8 bases. Sequencing was done on a sample of glioma tissue, nonneoplastic brain tissue, or PBMCs (not recorded which). The CDR3 sequence is CASSSRGPPYGYTF. As DNA, the CDR3 is TGTGCCAGCAGTAGCAGGGGGCCCCCCTATGGCTACACCTTC.